This T cell receptor beta chain was retrieved from a study of blood T cell repertoires in COVID-19. Study-wide background: Italy, Spain and the United States were the sources of the convalescent and acute COVID-19 samples. Sample material is recorded as cDNA or gDNA derived from T cells, B-cell-depleted T cells, or PBMCs.

Per the original data handling: Reference gene primer amplification in the assay estimated nucleated cell counts. Profiled with immunoSEQ multiplex PCR; TCRdb holds only in-frame clones, not every one. V, J and clone size are those of that table, while D and trimming were read from the DNA. The repertoire consists of some 200,000 clones, with around 87% occurring once and the leading ten covering roughly 0.85%. The source is a woman in her late teens or twenties who had recovered from COVID-19. The specimen sequenced was peripheral blood.

The CDR3 DNA follows: TGTGCCAGCGCTTCGGACAGGGAAACCTACAATGAGCAGTTCTTC. Translation: CASASDRETYNEQFF. This chain connects TRBV27 to TRBJ2-1; 8 bases align to TRBD1. The ends lost 8 bases at V and 2 bases at J; junction bases unmatched: 8. The germline V gene has CDR1 MNHEY and CDR2 SMNVEV (reference sequence). The CDR3 sequence is 15 residues long.